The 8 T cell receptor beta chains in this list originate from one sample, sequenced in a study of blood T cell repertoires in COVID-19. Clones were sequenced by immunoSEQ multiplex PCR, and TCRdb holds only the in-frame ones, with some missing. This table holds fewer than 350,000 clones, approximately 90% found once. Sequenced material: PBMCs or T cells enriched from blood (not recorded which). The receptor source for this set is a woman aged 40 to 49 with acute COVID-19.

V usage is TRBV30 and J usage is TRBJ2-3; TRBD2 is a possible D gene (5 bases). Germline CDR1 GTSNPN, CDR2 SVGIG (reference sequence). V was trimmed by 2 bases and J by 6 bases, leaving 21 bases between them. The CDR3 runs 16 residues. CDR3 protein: CAWSSYYGETGDTQYF. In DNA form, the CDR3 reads TGTGCCTGGAGTTCCTACTACGGGGAAACCGGTGATACGCAGTATTTT.

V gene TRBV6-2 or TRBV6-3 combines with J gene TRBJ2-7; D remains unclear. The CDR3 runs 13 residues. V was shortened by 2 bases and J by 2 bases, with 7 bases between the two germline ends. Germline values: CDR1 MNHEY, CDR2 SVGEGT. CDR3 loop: CASSYGRTYEQYF. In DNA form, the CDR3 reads TGTGCCAGCAGTTACGGCAGAACCTACGAGCAGTACTTC.

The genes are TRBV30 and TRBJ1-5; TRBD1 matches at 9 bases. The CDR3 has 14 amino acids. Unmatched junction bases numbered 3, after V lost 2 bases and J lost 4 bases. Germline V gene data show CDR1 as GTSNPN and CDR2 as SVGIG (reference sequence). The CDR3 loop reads CAWSRTGVNQPQHF. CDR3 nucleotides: TGTGCCTGGAGTCGGACAGGGGTGAATCAGCCCCAGCATTTT.

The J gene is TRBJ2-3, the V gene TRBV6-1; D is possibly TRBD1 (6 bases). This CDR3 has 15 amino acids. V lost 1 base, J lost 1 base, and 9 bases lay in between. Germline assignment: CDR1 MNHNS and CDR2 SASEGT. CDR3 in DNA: TGTGCCAGCAGTGAAGGATGGGGGCGCACAGATACGCAGTATTTT. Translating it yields CASSEGWGRTDTQYF.

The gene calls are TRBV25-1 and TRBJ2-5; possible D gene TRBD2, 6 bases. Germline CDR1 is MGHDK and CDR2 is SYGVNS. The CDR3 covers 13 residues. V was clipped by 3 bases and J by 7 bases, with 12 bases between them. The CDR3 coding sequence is TGTGCCAGCAGTGATGCCGGGAGCGTGACCCAGTACTTC. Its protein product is CASSDAGSVTQYF.

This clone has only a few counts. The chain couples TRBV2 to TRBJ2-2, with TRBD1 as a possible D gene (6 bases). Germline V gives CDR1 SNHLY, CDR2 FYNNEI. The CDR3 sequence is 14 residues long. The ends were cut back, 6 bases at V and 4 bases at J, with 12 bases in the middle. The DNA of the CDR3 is TGTGCCAGCAGGCACAGGGTTAGCACCGGGGAGCTGTTTTTT. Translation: CASRHRVSTGELFF.

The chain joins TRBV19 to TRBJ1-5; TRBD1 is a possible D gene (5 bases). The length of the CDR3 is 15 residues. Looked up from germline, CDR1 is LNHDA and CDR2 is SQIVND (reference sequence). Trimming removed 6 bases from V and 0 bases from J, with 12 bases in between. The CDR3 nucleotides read TGTGCCAGTAGGGGGGGGGTCAATAGCAATCAGCCCCAGCATTTT. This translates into CASRGGVNSNQPQHF.

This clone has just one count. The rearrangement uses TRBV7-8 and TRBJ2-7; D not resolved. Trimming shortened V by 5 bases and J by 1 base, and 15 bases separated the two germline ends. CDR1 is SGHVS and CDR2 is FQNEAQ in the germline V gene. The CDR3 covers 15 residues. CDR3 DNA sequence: TGTGCCAGCAGCGCCTTCCTTGAGGTATCCTACGAGCAGTACTTC. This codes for CASSAFLEVSYEQYF. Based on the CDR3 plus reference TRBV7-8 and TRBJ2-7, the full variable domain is GAGVSQSPRYKVAKRGQDVALRCDPISGHVSLFWYQQALGQGPEFLTYFQNEAQLDKSGLPSDRFFAERPEGSVSTLKIQRTQQEDSAVYLCASSAFLEVSYEQYFGPGTRLTVT.